This T cell receptor (beta chain) was identified during a study of cytomegalovirus exposure and HLA in healthy donors. Primers included in the PCR were 60 Vbeta and 13 Jbeta primers. Measured with immunoSEQ multiplex PCR; TCRdb has only the in-frame clones, and not every one. The sample yields fewer than 200,000 clones, roughly 70% seen once. Findings of the study overall: In vitro experiments confirmed that a few CMV-associated chains were specific for CMV antigens.

CDR3 length: 15 amino acids. Trimming removed 0 bases from V and 4 bases from J, with 9 bases in between. From germline, CDR1 is MRHNA and CDR2 SNTAGT. In the case of this clone: Its matching antigen is unknown.

The V call is TRBV6-4, the J call TRBJ2-2; a possible D gene is TRBD1 (6 bases). The clonotype originates from a man aged 35 to 55 in good health and CMV-seropositive. Sequencing used PBMCs. CDR3: CASSDSRGSTGELFF. The DNA of the CDR3 is TGTGCCAGCAGTGACTCAAGGGGGAGCACCGGGGAGCTGTTTTTT.